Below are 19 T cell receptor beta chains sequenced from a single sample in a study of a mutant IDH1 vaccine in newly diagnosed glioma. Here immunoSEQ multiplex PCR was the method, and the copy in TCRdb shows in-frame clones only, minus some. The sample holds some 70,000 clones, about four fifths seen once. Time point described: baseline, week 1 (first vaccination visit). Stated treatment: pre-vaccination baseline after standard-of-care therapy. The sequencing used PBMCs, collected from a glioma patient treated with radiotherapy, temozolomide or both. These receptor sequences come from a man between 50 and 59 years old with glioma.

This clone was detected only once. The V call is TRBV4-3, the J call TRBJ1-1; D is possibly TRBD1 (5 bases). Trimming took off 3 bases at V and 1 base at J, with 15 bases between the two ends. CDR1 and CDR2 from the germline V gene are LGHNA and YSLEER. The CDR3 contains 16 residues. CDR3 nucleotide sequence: TGCGCCAGCAGCCAGGGATCCGGGGCGGGGAACACTGAAGCTTTCTTT. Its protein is CASSQGSGAGNTEAFF.

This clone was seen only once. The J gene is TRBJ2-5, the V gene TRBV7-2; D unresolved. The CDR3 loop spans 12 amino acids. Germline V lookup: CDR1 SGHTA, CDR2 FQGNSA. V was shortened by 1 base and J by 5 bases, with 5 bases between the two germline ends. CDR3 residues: CASSLGAETQYF. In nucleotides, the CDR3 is TGTGCCAGCAGCTTAGGGGCGGAGACCCAGTACTTC.

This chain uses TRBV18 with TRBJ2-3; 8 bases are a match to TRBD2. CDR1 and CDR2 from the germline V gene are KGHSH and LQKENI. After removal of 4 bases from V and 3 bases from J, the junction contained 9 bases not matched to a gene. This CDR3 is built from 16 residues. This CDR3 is CASSRAGERGTDTQYF. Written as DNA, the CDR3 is TGTGCCAGCTCACGGGCAGGGGAGCGGGGGACAGATACGCAGTATTTT. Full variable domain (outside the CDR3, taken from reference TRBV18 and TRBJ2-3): NAGVMQNPRHLVRRRGQEARLRCSPMKGHSHVYWYRQLPEEGLKFMVYLQKENIIDESGMPKERFSAEFPKEGPSILRIQQVVRGDSAAYFCASSRAGERGTDTQYFGPGTRLTVL.

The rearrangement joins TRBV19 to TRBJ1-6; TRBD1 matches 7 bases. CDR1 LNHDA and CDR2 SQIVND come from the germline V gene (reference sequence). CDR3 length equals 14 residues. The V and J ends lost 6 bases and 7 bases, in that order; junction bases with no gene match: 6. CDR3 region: CASSTDRWNSPLHF. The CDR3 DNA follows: TGTGCCAGTAGCACGGACAGGTGGAATTCACCCCTCCACTTT.

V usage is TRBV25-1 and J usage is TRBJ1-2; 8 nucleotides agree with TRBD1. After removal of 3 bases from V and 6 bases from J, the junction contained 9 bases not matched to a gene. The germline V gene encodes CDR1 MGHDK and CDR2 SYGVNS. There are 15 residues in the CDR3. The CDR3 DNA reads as TGTGCCAGCAGTGAGGGCGGGACAGGCGCGAATGGCTACACCTTC. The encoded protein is CASSEGGTGANGYTF.

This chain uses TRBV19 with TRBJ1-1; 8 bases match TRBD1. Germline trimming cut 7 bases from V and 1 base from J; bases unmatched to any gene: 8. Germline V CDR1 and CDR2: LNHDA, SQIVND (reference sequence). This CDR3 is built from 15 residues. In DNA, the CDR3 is TGTGCCAGTAACACTTTCGGGACAGGGAACACTGAAGCTTTCTTT. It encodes CASNTFGTGNTEAFF.

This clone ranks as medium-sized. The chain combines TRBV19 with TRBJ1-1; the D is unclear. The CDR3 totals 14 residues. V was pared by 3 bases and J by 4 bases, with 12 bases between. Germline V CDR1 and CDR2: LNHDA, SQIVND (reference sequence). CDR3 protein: CASSILSGSTEAFF. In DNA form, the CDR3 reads TGTGCCAGTAGTATCCTCTCAGGATCCACTGAAGCTTTCTTT.

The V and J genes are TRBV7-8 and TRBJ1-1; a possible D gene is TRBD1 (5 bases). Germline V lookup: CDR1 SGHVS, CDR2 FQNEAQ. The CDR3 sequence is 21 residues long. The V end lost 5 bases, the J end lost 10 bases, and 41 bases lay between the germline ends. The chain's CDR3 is CASSPRSGRGGRKRRHVGAFF. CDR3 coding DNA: TGTGCCAGCAGCCCGAGGAGCGGTAGGGGAGGGAGAAAGAGGAGGCACGTGGGAGCTTTCTTT.

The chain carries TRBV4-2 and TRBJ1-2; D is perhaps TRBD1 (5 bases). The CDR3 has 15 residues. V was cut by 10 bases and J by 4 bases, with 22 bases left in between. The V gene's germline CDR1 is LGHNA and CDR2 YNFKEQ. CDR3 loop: CAISPGLGGVYGYTF. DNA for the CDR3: TGTGCCATCTCCCCGGGGCTAGGAGGGGTCTATGGCTACACCTTC.

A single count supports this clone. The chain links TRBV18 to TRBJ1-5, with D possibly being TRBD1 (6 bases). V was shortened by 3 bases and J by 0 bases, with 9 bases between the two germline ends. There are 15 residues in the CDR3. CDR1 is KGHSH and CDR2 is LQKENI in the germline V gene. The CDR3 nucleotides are TGTGCCAGCTCACCGAGGGGGGCTAGCAATCAGCCCCAGCATTTT. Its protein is CASSPRGASNQPQHF.

The CDR3 here is CASSLEGGTQYF. The CDR3 bases are TGTGCCAGCAGTTTAGAGGGCGGGACCCAGTACTTC. V is TRBV27 and J is TRBJ2-5, with TRBD2 as a possible D gene (5 bases). Deletions cut 2 bases from V and 7 bases from J, with 8 bases between. Per germline, CDR1 MNHEY and CDR2 SMNVEV (reference sequence). CDR3 length: 12 amino acids.

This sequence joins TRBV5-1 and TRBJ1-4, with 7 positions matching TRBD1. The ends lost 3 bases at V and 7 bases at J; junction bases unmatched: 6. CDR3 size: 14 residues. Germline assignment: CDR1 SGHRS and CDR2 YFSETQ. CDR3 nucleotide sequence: TGCGCCAGCAGCTCCACAGGGGCGGGTGAAAAACTGTTTTTT. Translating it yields CASSSTGAGEKLFF.

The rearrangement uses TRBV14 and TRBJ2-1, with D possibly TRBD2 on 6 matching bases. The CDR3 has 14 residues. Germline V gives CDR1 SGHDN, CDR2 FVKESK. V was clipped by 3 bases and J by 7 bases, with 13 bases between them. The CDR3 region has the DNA TGTGCCAGCAGCCACGGTTGGGGGGTAAATGAGCAGTTCTTC. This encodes CASSHGWGVNEQFF. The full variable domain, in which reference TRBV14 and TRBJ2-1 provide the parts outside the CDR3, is EAGVTQFPSHSVIEKGQTVTLRCDPISGHDNLYWYRRVMGKEIKFLLHFVKESKQDESGMPNNRFLAERTGGTYSTLKVQPAELEDSGVYFCASSHGWGVNEQFFGPGTRLTVL.

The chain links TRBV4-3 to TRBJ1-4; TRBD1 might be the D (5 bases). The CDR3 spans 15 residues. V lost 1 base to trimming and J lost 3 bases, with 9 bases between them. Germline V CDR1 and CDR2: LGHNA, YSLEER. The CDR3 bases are TGCGCCAGCAGCCAAGTGGTGGGGGCTAATGAAAAACTGTTTTTT. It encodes CASSQVVGANEKLFF.

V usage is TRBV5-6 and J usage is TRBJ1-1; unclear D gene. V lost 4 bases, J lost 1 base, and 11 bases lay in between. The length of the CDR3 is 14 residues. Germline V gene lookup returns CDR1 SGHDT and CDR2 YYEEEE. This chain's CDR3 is CASSQGITNTEAFF. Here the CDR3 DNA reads TGTGCCAGCAGCCAAGGGATCACGAACACTGAAGCTTTCTTT.

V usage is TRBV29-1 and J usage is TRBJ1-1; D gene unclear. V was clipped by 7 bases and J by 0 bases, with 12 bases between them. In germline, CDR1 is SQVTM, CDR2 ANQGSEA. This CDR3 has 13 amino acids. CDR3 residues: CSGQLGMNTEAFF. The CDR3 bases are TGCAGCGGCCAACTGGGGATGAACACTGAAGCTTTCTTT.

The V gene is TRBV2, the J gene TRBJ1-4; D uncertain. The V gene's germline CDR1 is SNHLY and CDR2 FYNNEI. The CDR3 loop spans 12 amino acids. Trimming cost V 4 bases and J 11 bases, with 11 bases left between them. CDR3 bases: TGTGCCAGCAGTGTTCTGGGTGGGAAACTGTTTTTT. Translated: CASSVLGGKLFF.

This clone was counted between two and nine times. The CDR3 sequence is CASSPGVNQPQHF. The CDR3 DNA follows: TGTGCCAGCAGCCCCGGCGTCAATCAGCCCCAGCATTTT. The J gene is TRBJ1-5, the V gene TRBV7-9, with D unclear. The V gene lost 5 bases and the J gene lost 3 bases, with 8 bases spanning the gap. This CDR3 contains 13 residues. CDR1 is SEHNR, CDR2 FQNEAQ, per germline (reference sequence).

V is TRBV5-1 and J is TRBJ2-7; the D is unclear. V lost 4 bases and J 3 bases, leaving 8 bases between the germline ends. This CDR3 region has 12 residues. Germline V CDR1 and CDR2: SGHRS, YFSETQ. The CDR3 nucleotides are TGCGCCAGCAGCCTAACAATCTACGAGCAGTACTTC. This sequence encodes CASSLTIYEQYF.